Given below is one TCR beta chain in context. Germline V gene data show CDR1 as MGHDK and CDR2 as SYGVNS. The CDR3 is 16 residues long. V gave up 6 bases and J gave up 4 bases; unmatched junction bases: 9. This sample is part of a study of technical replicates of blood from a few donors. This table comes from immunoSEQ multiplex PCR, and its TCRdb copy is limited to in-frame clones, with some not included. The profile covers some 77,000 clones, with roughly 96% appearing a single time and approximately 0.32% taken by the ten largest. The source material was T cells isolated from PBMCs. The origin of this receptor is a human donor in good health. This sequence joins TRBV25-1 and TRBJ2-7; 13 bases are a match to TRBD2. The CDR3 here is CASSGRLAGGRYEQYF. DNA of the CDR3: TGTGCCAGCAGCGGGAGACTAGCGGGAGGAAGGTACGAGCAGTACTTC.